These T cell receptor beta chains were read from a single sample in a study of cytomegalovirus exposure and HLA in healthy donors. Sequencing was performed with immunoSEQ multiplex PCR; in TCRdb, only in-frame clones are kept and a portion is missing. The data hold 150,000 to 160,000 clones, with approximately 72% observed a single time. Specimen: PBMCs. These receptors were collected from a man aged 18 to 29 in good health and CMV-seronegative. CDR3s include the opening cysteine and the closing phenylalanine or tryptophan. A D gene is named only where the DNA matches it firmly. Some rows have no size entry. The others give once, few or many, or a class for an expanded clone.

>TRBJ2-1|-|TRBV6-1|TRBD2
TGTGCCAGCAGGTATACTAGCGGGGGTGGAAATGAGCAGTTCTTC
CASRYTSGGGNEQFF
>TRBJ2-2|-|TRBV5-1|-
TGCGCCAGCAGCACAGACCCCGGGGAGCTGTTTTTT
CASSTDPGELFF
>TRBJ2-1|-|TRBV28|TRBD1
TGTGCCAGCAGTCAAGAGCCATTTAGGACAGGGGCGTACAATGAGCAGTTCTTC
CASSQEPFRTGAYNEQFF
>TRBJ2-7|-|TRBV19|-
TGTGCCAGTAGTATGACAGGTTACGAGCAGTACTTC
CASSMTGYEQYF
>TRBJ1-2|-|TRBV13|TRBD1
TGTGCCAGCAGCTTAGCAGGACAGGGGTTGGACTATGGCTACACCTTC
CASSLAGQGLDYGYTF
>TRBJ2-1|-|TRBV6-6|TRBD2
TGTGCCAGCAGTGATACACCCGGGGGGGTGAATGAGCAGTTCTTC
CASSDTPGGVNEQFF
>TRBJ2-2|-|TRBV13|TRBD2
TGTGCCAGCACCCGGGGGGGTCCGAACACCGGGGAGCTGTTTTTT
CASTRGGPNTGELFF
>TRBJ1-6|-|TRBV19|-
TGTGCCAGTAGTATAAAAGGCCCTGGGCGTTCACCCCTCCACTTT
CASSIKGPGRSPLHF
>TRBJ2-3|-|TRBV5-1|TRBD2
TGCGCCAGCAGCGAAATGACTAGCGGGGTCACAGATACGCAGTATTTT
CASSEMTSGVTDTQYF
>TRBJ2-7|-|TRBV27|-
TGTGCCAGCAGTTCTCGGGGCGGCGGGAACGAGCAGTACTTC
CASSSRGGGNEQYF
>TRBJ2-7|-|TRBV11-2|-
TGTGCCAGCAGCTTAGGTTACTACGAGCAGTACTTC
CASSLGYYEQYF
>TRBJ1-1|once|TRBV28|-
TGTGCCAGCAGTATCTTTACAGGGAAAGCTTTCTTT
CASSIFTGKAFF
>TRBJ1-2|-|TRBV29-1|-
TGCAGCGTGGCCTCCTGGGGCTACACCTTC
CSVASWGYTF
>TRBJ2-5|-|TRBV4-2|TRBD2
TGTGCCAGCAGCCAAGGGGCGGCGGGGGGCCAAGAGACCCAGTACTTC
CASSQGAAGGQETQYF
>TRBJ2-7|few|TRBV4-3|TRBD1
TGCGCCAGCAGCCAAGATTCACAGGGGCTCGAGCAGTACTTC
CASSQDSQGLEQYF
>TRBJ1-5|-|TRBV10-3|-
TGTGCCATCAGTGAGTCTGAGACAGCTAGCAATCAGCCCCAGCATTTT
CAISESETASNQPQHF
>TRBJ2-1|-|TRBV18|TRBD2
TGTGCCAGCTCACCACCGGGTCAGGGCCAGCGGGGGGGCTACAATGAGCAGTTCTTC
CASSPPGQGQRGGYNEQFF
>TRBJ2-1|-|TRBV9|TRBD2
TGTGCCAGCAGCGTCGGGCGGGGGGCCTACAATGAGCAGTTCTTC
CASSVGRGAYNEQFF
>TRBJ2-3|few|TRBV6-1|-
TGTGCCAGCAGTGAATCCCACGACTCAGATACGCAGTATTTT
CASSESHDSDTQYF
>TRBJ1-2|once|TRBV5-1|TRBD1
TGCGCCAGCAGCCCGGGACAGGAAGGGTTCTATGGCTACACCTTC
CASSPGQEGFYGYTF
>TRBJ2-1|-|TRBV30|-
TGTGCCTGGAGTGCGCAGGGTAATGAGCAGTTCTTC
CAWSAQGNEQFF
>TRBJ2-6|-|TRBV5-1|TRBD1
TGCGCCAGCAGCTTGGTAGGACAGGGATCATCTGGGGCCAACGTCCTGACTTTC
CASSLVGQGSSGANVLTF
>TRBJ2-1|-|TRBV2|TRBD2
TGTGCCAGCAGGCCGGGACTAGCGGGGACATACAATGAGCAGTTCTTC
CASRPGLAGTYNEQFF
>TRBJ1-2|once|TRBV5-4|-
TGTGCCAGCAGCACGGAAAGACAGGCAGGTGGCTACACCTTC
CASSTERQAGGYTF
>TRBJ1-1|once|TRBV7-9|TRBD1
TGTGCCAGCAGCCTCAGGGGGACTGAAGCTTTCTTT
CASSLRGTEAFF
>TRBJ2-7|-|TRBV2|TRBD1
TGTGCCAGTCACAGGGGCTCAAACTCCTACGAGCAGTACTTC
CASHRGSNSYEQYF
>TRBJ1-5|-|TRBV6-1|-
TGTGCCAGCACTTCGGGACAATTTAGCAATCAGCCCCAGCATTTT
CASTSGQFSNQPQHF
>TRBJ1-1|once|TRBV7-9|TRBD1
TGTGCCAGCAGCCAAGACAGGGGACGGGCTGAAGCTTTCTTT
CASSQDRGRAEAFF
>TRBJ1-6|-|TRBV19|-
TGTGCCAGTAGCCCTACCACGGGGTTTAACTCACCCCTCCACTTT
CASSPTTGFNSPLHF
>TRBJ2-2|-|TRBV5-4|-
TGTGCCAGCAGCTTGGTAGGGGCGGTTACCACCGGGGAGCTGTTTTTT
CASSLVGAVTTGELFF
>TRBJ1-5|-|TRBV27|-
TGTGCCAGCAGTGCTTCGTTGGGGGGACCAGCAGGCGACCAGCATTTT
CASSASLGGPAGDQHF
>TRBJ1-3|-|TRBV2|-
TGTGCCAGCTTGGGCGGGGGCTCTGGAAACACCATATATTTT
CASLGGGSGNTIYF
>TRBJ1-6|-|TRBV7-9|-
TGTGCCAGCAGCCCCGTCTCCTCTATCAATTCACCCCTCCACTTT
CASSPVSSINSPLHF
>TRBJ2-3|-|TRBV5-1|TRBD2
TGCGCCAGCAGCTTGGTGGAGCGGGGTGCCACAGATACGCAGTATTTT
CASSLVERGATDTQYF
>TRBJ1-1|-|TRBV19|-
TGTGCCAGTAGTATTGGGACATTGACGGTTGAAGCTTTCTTT
CASSIGTLTVEAFF
>TRBJ1-3|-|TRBV5-4|TRBD1
TGTGCCAGCAGCCCTCAGACAGGGTTTGGAAACACCATATATTTT
CASSPQTGFGNTIYF
>TRBJ2-7|few|TRBV4-2|-
TGTGCCAGCAGCCACTTACTGACAGATACCTACGAGCAGTACTTC
CASSHLLTDTYEQYF
>TRBJ2-5|-|TRBV6-5|TRBD1
TGTGCCAGTCCGGACAGGGACCAAGAGACCCAGTACTTC
CASPDRDQETQYF
>TRBJ1-1|-|TRBV11-3|-
TGTGCCAGCAGCTTAGGGGGCAGGGAAAACACTGAAGCTTTCTTT
CASSLGGRENTEAFF
>TRBJ2-2|-|TRBV11-2|TRBD2
TGTGCCAGCAGTCCCGGGACTAGCGGGGGGGTTGCGAACACCGGGGAGCTGTTTTTT
CASSPGTSGGVANTGELFF
>TRBJ1-4|once|TRBV28|-
TGTGCCAGCAGTTTGGGGGGGGCGGGTGAAAAACTGTTTTTT
CASSLGGAGEKLFF